A single sample is the source of the 17 T cell receptor beta chains below, sequenced in a study of blood T cell repertoires in COVID-19. TCRdb's copy holds only in-frame clones and misses some; the assay was immunoSEQ multiplex PCR. Here the sample spans about 99,000 clones, approximately 89% being singletons. Sequences were obtained from peripheral blood. Receptors were obtained from an elderly woman in a cohort sampled during active COVID-19.

The J gene is TRBJ2-7, the V gene TRBV18; no reliable D call. The ends were cut back, 2 bases at V and 5 bases at J, with 7 bases in the middle. Germline CDR1 and CDR2: KGHSH and LQKENI. The CDR3 is 12 residues long. The CDR3 sequence: CASSPSRDEQYF. CDR3 nucleotide sequence: TGTGCCAGCTCACCAAGTCGGGACGAGCAGTACTTC.

The chain recombines TRBV18 with TRBJ1-6, with D possibly TRBD1 on 5 matching bases. Trimming pared 1 base from V and 0 bases from J, leaving 7 bases between. The CDR3 loop spans 16 amino acids. The germline CDR1 and CDR2 sequences are KGHSH and LQKENI. The CDR3 loop reads CASSPQRGSYNSPLHF. CDR3 DNA sequence: TGTGCCAGCTCACCACAAAGGGGCTCCTATAATTCACCCCTCCACTTT.

This clone occurred once. The chain employs TRBV6-5 and TRBJ1-5, with TRBD1 as a possible D gene (5 bases). The length of the CDR3 is 14 residues. Looked up from germline, CDR1 is MNHEY and CDR2 is SVGAGI. Trimming removed 5 bases from V and 7 bases from J, with 15 bases in between. CDR3 in DNA: TGTGCCAGCAGTCATCCGGGAGAGGGGCAGCCCCAGCATTTT. Translated, it gives CASSHPGEGQPQHF.

The CDR3, as DNA: TGCAGTGCTTTCGGGAACAATGAGCAGTTCTTC. It encodes CSAFGNNEQFF. The chain combines TRBV20-1 with TRBJ2-1; possible D gene TRBD2, 5 bases. V was clipped by 5 bases and J by 5 bases, with 7 bases between them. The CDR3 covers 11 residues. Germline V gene data show CDR1 as DFQATT and CDR2 as SNEGSKA (reference sequence).

The chain combines TRBV5-6 with TRBJ1-2, with 7 bases matching TRBD1. J gave up 8 bases and V 2 bases, and 9 bases lay outside the gene matches. Germline V lookup: CDR1 SGHDT, CDR2 YYEEEE. This CDR3 comprises 14 residues. Here the CDR3 DNA reads TGTGCCAGCAGCTTTAGCGACAGGGTGGGGGGCTACACCTTC. Translation gives CASSFSDRVGGYTF.

The table lists this clone with a few counts. The chain links TRBV4-1 to TRBJ2-6, with D tentatively TRBD2 (7 bases). CDR3 length: 19 amino acids. CDR1 is MGHRA, CDR2 YSYEKL, per germline. The V end was cut by 0 bases, the J end by 0 bases, with 15 bases between. The chain's CDR3 is CASSQDLGGASSGANVLTF. The CDR3, as DNA: TGCGCCAGCAGCCAAGATCTTGGGGGGGCTAGCTCTGGGGCCAACGTCCTGACTTTC.

J is TRBJ2-1 and V is TRBV23-1; the D gene is possibly TRBD2 (5 bases). TRBV23-1 is an ORF, and what it does is uncertain. The V end lost 0 bases, the J end lost 0 bases, and 12 bases lay between the germline ends. The CDR3 contains 17 residues. CDR3 coding DNA: TGCGCCAGCAGTCAATCAGAGGGCCGGAGCTCCTACAATGAGCAGTTCTTC. This codes for CASSQSEGRSSYNEQFF.

This clone was counted once. The CDR3 sequence is CASSNRQIVGDTQYF. DNA of the CDR3: TGTGCCAGCAGCAACCGACAGATCGTGGGAGATACGCAGTATTTT. The chain has TRBV6-2 or TRBV6-3 and TRBJ2-3, with TRBD1 as a possible D gene (5 bases). CDR3 length: 15 residues. Trimming took 6 bases from V and 5 from J, leaving 18 bases between them. Germline V gene lookup returns CDR1 MNHEY and CDR2 SVGEGT.

V is TRBV11-3 and J is TRBJ2-1; D remains ambiguous. The CDR3 totals 14 residues. Trimming took 5 bases from V and 6 from J, leaving 14 bases between them. CDR1 and CDR2 from the germline V gene are SGHNT and YENEEA. The CDR3 nucleotides are TGTGCCAGCAGCGAACAGACCCATACCAATGAGCAGTTCTTC. It yields the protein CASSEQTHTNEQFF.

The rearrangement joins TRBV5-1 to TRBJ1-3; D unclear. The V end lost 0 bases, the J end lost 3 bases, and 10 bases lay between the germline ends. CDR3 length: 15 amino acids. CDR1 is SGHRS, CDR2 YFSETQ, per germline. The CDR3 loop reads CASSLGTFGGNTIYF. In DNA form, the CDR3 reads TGCGCCAGCAGCTTGGGCACCTTCGGTGGAAACACCATATATTTT.

This chain connects TRBV4-2 to TRBJ2-1; unclear D gene. Germline V gene data show CDR1 as LGHNA and CDR2 as YNFKEQ. The CDR3 is made up of 15 amino acids. The germline V and J ends were trimmed by 0 bases and 0 bases, with 6 bases remaining between them. CDR3 in amino acids: CASSQEIASYNEQFF. Here the CDR3 DNA reads TGTGCCAGCAGCCAAGAGATAGCCTCCTACAATGAGCAGTTCTTC.

This clone came up once. V gene TRBV5-4 combines with J gene TRBJ2-3, with a possible D match to TRBD2 (6 bases). The germline CDR1 and CDR2 sequences are SGHNT and YYREEE (reference sequence). The CDR3 is 16 amino acids. V shed 4 bases and J shed 8 bases, with 23 bases lying between them. The CDR3 reads CASSPGGAIGGGTQYF. In DNA, the CDR3 is TGTGCCAGCAGCCCTGGAGGGGCAATCGGGGGTGGTACGCAGTATTTT.

This rearrangement joins TRBV7-6 to TRBJ2-7; 10 nucleotides align to TRBD2. V shed 1 base, J shed 7 bases, and the junction held 7 bases outside the gene matches. The germline CDR1 and CDR2 sequences are SGHVS and FNYEAQ. The length of the CDR3 is 15 residues. The CDR3 sequence is CASSLEVSGGEEQYF. The CDR3, as DNA: TGTGCCAGCAGCTTAGAAGTCAGCGGGGGGGAGGAGCAGTACTTC.

The chain employs TRBV5-1 and TRBJ1-3; the D is unclear. Trimming took 4 bases from V and 3 from J, leaving 11 bases between them. CDR3 length: 14 amino acids. The germline V gene has CDR1 SGHRS and CDR2 YFSETQ. The CDR3 DNA sequence: TGCGCCAGCAGCATGGACGGGATTGGAAACACCATATATTTT. Translating it yields CASSMDGIGNTIYF.

V and J are TRBV6-6 and TRBJ2-7; 11 bases agree with TRBD2. The CDR3 spans 14 residues. The germline V gene has CDR1 MNHNY and CDR2 SVGAGI (reference sequence). Germline trimming cut 5 bases from V and 2 bases from J; bases unmatched to any gene: 2. CDR3 bases: TGTGCCAGCAGTCTAGCGGGAGGAACCTACGAGCAGTACTTC. Its translation: CASSLAGGTYEQYF.

V gene TRBV18 combines with J gene TRBJ1-1; 12 nucleotides match TRBD1. Trimming at V came to 0 bases and at J to 5 bases, leaving 10 bases not matched to a gene. CDR3 length: 18 amino acids. The germline V gene has CDR1 KGHSH and CDR2 LQKENI. CDR3 coding DNA: TGTGCCAGCTCACCACCGGCGGGACAGGGGGCTCGAGGTACTGAAGCTTTCTTT. Protein product: CASSPPAGQGARGTEAFF.

This clone was picked up one time. The V gene is TRBV2, the J gene TRBJ2-7; 8 bases are a match to TRBD2. Per the germline V gene, CDR1 is SNHLY and CDR2 is FYNNEI. The CDR3 has 14 residues. Trimming removed 6 bases from V and 4 bases from J; junction bases left unmatched: 8. The CDR3, as DNA: TGTGCCAGCAGGGAGCCCGGGGGGGGTTACGAGCAGTACTTC. This gives the protein CASREPGGGYEQYF.